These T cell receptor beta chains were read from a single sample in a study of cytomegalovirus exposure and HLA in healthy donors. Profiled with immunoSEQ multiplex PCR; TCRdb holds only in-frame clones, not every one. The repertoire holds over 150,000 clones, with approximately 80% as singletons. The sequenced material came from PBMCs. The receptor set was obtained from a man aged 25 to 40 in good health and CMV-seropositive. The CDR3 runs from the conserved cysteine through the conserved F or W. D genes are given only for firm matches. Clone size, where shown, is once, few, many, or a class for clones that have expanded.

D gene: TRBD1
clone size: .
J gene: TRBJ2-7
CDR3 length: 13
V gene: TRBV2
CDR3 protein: CASRLGQAYEQYF
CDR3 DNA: TGTGCCAGCAGGCTAGGACAGGCCTACGAGCAGTACTTC

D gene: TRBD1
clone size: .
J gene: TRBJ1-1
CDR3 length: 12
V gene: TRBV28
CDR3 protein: CASSLGQVRAFF
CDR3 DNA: TGTGCCAGCAGCTTAGGACAGGTACGGGCTTTCTTT

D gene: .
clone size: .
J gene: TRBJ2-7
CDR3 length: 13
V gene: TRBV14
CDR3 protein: CASSLSGIHEQYF
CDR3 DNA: TGTGCCAGCAGCCTTTCAGGGATCCACGAGCAGTACTTC

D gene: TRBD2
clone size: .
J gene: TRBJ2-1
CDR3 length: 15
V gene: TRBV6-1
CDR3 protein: CASSVSGRPYNEQFF
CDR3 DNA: TGTGCCAGCAGTGTTAGCGGGAGGCCTTACAATGAGCAGTTCTTC

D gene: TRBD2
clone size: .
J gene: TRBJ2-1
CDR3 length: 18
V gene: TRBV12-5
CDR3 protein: CASGLSTSGPSSYNEQFF
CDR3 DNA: TGTGCTAGTGGTTTGTCGACTAGCGGACCGAGCTCCTACAATGAGCAGTTCTTC

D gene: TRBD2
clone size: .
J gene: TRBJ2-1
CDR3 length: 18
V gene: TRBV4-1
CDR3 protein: CASSQDFTSGASYNEQFF
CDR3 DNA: TGCGCCAGCAGCCAAGATTTTACTAGCGGAGCCTCCTACAATGAGCAGTTCTTC

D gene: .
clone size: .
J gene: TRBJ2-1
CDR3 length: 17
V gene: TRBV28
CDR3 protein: CASSSGGQAISYNEQFF
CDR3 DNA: TGTGCCAGCAGTTCCGGGGGGCAGGCCATCTCCTACAATGAGCAGTTCTTC

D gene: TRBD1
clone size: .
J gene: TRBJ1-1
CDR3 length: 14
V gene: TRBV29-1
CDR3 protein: CSVERTGRFTEAFF
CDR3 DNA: TGCAGCGTTGAAAGGACAGGGAGATTCACTGAAGCTTTCTTT

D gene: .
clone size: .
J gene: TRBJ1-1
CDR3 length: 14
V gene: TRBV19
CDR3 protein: CASSIRWGETEAFF
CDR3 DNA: TGTGCCAGTAGTATACGATGGGGCGAAACTGAAGCTTTCTTT

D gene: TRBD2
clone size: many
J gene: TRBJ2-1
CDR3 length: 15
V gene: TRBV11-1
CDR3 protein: CASSLVPSGMTEQFF
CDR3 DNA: TGTGCCAGCAGCTTAGTTCCTAGCGGGATGACTGAGCAGTTCTTC

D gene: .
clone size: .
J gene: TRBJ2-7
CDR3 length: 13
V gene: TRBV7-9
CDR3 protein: CASSLFTGYEQYF
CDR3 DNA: TGTGCCAGCAGCTTATTTACAGGCTACGAGCAGTACTTC

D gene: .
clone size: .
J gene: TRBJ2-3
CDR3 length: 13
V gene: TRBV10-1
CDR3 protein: CASSEEGTDTQYF
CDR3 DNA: TGCGCCAGCAGTGAGGAGGGCACAGATACGCAGTATTTT

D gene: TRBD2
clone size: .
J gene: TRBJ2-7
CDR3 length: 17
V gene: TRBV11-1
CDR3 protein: CASSLELAGGASYEQYF
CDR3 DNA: TGTGCCAGCAGCTTAGAACTAGCGGGAGGAGCCTCCTACGAGCAGTACTTC

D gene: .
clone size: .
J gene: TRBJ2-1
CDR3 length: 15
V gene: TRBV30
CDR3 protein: CAWSVGAEINNEQFF
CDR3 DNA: TGTGCCTGGAGTGTAGGGGCGGAGATCAACAATGAGCAGTTCTTC

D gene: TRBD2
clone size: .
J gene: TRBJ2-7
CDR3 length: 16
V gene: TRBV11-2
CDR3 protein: CASSSALAGGLGEQYF
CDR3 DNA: TGTGCCAGCAGCTCGGCTCTAGCGGGAGGGTTAGGCGAGCAGTACTTC

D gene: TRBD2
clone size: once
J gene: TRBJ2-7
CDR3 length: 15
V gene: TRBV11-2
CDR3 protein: CASSRGTSVTYEQYF
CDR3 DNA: TGTGCCAGCAGCCGAGGGACTAGCGTAACCTACGAGCAGTACTTC

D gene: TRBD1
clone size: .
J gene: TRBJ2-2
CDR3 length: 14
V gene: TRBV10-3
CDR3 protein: CASKDRDLSGELFF
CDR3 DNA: TGTGCCAGCAAGGACAGGGACTTGTCCGGGGAGCTGTTTTTT

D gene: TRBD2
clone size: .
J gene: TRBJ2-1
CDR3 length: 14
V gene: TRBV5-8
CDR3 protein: CASSRLAGVNEQFF
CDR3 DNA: TGTGCCAGCAGCCGACTAGCGGGAGTCAATGAGCAGTTCTTC

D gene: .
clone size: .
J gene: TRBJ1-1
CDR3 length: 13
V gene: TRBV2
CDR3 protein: CATLREKNTEAFF
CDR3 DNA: TGTGCCACGCTGAGGGAGAAAAACACTGAAGCTTTCTTT

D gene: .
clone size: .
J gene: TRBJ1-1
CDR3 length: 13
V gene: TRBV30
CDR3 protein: CAWSVPGNTEAFF
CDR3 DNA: TGTGCCTGGAGTGTCCCAGGGAACACTGAAGCTTTCTTT

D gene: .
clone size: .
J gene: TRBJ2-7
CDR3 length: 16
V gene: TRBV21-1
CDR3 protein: CASSNRTSANSYEQYF
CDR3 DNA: TGTGCCAGCAGCAATAGGACTAGCGCCAACTCCTACGAGCAGTACTTC

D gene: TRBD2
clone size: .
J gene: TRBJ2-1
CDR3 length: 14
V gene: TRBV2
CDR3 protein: CASSGLAGYNEQFF
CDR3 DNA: TGTGCCAGCAGTGGACTAGCGGGGTACAATGAGCAGTTCTTC

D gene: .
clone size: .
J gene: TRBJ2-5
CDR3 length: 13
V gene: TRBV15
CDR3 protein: CATSRDYRETQYF
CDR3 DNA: TGTGCCACCAGCAGAGATTATCGGGAGACCCAGTACTTC

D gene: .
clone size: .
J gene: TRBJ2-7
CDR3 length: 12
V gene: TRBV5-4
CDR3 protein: CASHAYGYEQYF
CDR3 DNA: TGTGCCAGCCACGCCTATGGCTACGAGCAGTACTTC

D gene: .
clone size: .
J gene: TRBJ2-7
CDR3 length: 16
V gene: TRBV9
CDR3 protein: CASSVPTGFDPYEQYF
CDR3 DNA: TGTGCCAGCAGCGTCCCTACAGGCTTCGACCCCTACGAGCAGTACTTC

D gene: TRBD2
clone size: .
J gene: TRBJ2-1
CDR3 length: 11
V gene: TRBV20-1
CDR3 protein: CSAPSGNEQFF
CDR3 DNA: TGCAGTGCGCCTAGCGGCAATGAGCAGTTCTTC

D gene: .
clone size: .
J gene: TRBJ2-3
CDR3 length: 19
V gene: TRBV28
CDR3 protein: CASSLFQWGGAHRTDTQYF
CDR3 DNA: TGTGCCAGCAGTTTATTTCAATGGGGGGGGGCCCACCGGACAGATACGCAGTATTTT

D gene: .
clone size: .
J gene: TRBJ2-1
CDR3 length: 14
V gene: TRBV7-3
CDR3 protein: CASSSRGGLHEQFF
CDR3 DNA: TGTGCCAGCAGCTCCCGAGGGGGTCTCCATGAGCAGTTCTTC

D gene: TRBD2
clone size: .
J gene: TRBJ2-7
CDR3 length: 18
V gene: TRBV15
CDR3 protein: CATSRELAGGLIKYEQYF
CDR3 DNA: TGTGCCACCAGCAGAGAACTAGCGGGAGGGTTGATTAAATACGAGCAGTACTTC

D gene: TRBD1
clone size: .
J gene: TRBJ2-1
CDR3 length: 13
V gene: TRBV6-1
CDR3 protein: CASPGQGYNEQFF
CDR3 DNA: TGTGCCAGCCCGGGACAGGGGTACAATGAGCAGTTCTTC

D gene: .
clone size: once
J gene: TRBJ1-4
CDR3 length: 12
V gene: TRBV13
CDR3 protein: CATRASHEKLFF
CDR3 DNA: TGTGCCACCAGAGCTTCCCATGAAAAACTGTTTTTT

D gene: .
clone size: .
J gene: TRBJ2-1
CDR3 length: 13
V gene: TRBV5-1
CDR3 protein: CASSLYDRGEQFF
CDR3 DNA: TGCGCCAGCAGCTTATACGATCGAGGGGAGCAGTTCTTC

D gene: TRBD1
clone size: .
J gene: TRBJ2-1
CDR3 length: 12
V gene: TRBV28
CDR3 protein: CASSFRDREQFF
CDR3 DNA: TGTGCCAGCAGTTTCCGGGACAGAGAGCAGTTCTTC

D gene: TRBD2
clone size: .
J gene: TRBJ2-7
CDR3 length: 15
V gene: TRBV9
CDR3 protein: CASSVGGSGTYEQYF
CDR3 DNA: TGTGCCAGCAGCGTAGGAGGTAGCGGGACCTACGAGCAGTACTTC

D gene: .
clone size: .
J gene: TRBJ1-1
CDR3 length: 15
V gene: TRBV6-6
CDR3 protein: CASSTPRVPNTEAFF
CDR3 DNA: TGTGCCAGCAGCACCCCCAGGGTACCGAACACTGAAGCTTTCTTT

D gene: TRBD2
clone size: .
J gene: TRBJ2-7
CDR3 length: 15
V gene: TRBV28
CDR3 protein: CASSLGASGTYEQYF
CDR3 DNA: TGTGCCAGCAGTTTAGGGGCTAGCGGGACCTACGAGCAGTACTTC

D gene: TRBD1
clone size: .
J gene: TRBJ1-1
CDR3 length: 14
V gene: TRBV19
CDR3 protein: CASSINRGSAEAFF
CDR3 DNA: TGTGCCAGTAGTATCAACAGGGGCAGTGCTGAAGCTTTCTTT

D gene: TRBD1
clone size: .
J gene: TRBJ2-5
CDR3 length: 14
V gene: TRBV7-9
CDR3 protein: CASSFQGQSETQYF
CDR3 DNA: TGTGCCAGCAGCTTCCAGGGACAGTCAGAGACCCAGTACTTC

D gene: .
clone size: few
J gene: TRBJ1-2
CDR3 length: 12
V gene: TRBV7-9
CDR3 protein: CSSSLEGGGYTF
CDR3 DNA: TGTTCCAGCAGCTTAGAAGGAGGAGGCTACACCTTC

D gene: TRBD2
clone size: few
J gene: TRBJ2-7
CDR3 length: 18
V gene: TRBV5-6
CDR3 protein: CASSPPGQLLAGGREQYF
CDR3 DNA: TGTGCCAGCAGCCCGCCCGGACAGCTACTAGCGGGAGGGCGCGAGCAGTACTTC

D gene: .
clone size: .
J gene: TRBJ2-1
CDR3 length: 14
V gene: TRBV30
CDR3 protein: CAWSDPRTYNEQFF
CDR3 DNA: TGTGCCTGGAGTGACCCCCGGACTTACAATGAGCAGTTCTTC

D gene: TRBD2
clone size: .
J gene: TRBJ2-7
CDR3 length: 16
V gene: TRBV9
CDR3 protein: CASSVGGGGEGYEQYF
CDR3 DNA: TGTGCCAGCAGCGTAGGAGGTGGGGGGGAGGGCTACGAGCAGTACTTC

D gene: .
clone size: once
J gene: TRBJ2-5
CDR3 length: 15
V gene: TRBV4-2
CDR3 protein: CASSQVRESGETQYF
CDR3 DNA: TGTGCCAGCAGCCAAGTTCGGGAGTCCGGGGAGACCCAGTACTTC

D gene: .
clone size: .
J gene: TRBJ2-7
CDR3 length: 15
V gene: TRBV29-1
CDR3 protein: CSVEESVVRTGEQYF
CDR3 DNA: TGCAGCGTTGAGGAGTCGGTGGTCCGAACGGGCGAGCAGTACTTC